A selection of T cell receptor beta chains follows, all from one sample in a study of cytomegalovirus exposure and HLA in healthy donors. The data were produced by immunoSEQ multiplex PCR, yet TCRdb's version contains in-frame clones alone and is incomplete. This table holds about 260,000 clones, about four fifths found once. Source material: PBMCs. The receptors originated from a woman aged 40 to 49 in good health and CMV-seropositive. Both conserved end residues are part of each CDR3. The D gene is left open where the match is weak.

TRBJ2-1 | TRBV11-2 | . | CASSSTSRNEQFF
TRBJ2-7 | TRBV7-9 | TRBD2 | CASSPGLASYEQYF
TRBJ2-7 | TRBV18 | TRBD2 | CASSPFGTSGSYEQYF
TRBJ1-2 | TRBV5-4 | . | CASSLDGLYGYTF
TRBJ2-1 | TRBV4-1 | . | CASSQMSEGPANEQFF
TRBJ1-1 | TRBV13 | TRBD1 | CASSSRQGESEAFF
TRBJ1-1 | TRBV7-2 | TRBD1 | CASSGRTGDTEAFF
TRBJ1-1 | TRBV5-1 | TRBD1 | CASRGTGGGNTEAFF
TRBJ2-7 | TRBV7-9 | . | CASSPGYSYEQYF
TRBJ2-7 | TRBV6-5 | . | CASSYRQRSYEQYF
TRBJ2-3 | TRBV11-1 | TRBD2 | CASSFVAGGTDTQYF
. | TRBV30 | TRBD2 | CAWSSGLGVYEQYF
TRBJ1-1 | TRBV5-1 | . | CASSATGLENTEAFF
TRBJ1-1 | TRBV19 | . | CASRRQVNTEAFF
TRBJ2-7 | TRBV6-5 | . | CASSPTGGGGYEQYF
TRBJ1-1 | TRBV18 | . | CASSPAEGMNTEAFF
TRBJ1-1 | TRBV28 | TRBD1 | CASSGTGKHSEAFF
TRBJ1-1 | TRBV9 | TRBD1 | CASSVDRSLTNTEAFF
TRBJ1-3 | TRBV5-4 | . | CASSFEGHTYSGNTIYF
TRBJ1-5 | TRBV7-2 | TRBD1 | CASSLSGTGTNQPQHF
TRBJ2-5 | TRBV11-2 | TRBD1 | CASSLEGPGGAETQYF
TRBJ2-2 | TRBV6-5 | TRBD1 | CASRRGTGPTGELFF
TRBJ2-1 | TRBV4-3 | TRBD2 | CASSQRASGIIEQFF
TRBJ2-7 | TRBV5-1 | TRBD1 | CASSRTSGQGMNEQYF
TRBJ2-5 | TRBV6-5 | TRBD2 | CASSGTSGETQYF
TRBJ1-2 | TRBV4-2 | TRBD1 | CASSQEGTGGYGYTF
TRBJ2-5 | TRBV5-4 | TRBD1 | CASSLDGQGFFLETQYF
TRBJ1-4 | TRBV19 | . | CASSPNSGSTNEKLFF
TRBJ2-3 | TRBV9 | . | CASSVAREHTDTQYF